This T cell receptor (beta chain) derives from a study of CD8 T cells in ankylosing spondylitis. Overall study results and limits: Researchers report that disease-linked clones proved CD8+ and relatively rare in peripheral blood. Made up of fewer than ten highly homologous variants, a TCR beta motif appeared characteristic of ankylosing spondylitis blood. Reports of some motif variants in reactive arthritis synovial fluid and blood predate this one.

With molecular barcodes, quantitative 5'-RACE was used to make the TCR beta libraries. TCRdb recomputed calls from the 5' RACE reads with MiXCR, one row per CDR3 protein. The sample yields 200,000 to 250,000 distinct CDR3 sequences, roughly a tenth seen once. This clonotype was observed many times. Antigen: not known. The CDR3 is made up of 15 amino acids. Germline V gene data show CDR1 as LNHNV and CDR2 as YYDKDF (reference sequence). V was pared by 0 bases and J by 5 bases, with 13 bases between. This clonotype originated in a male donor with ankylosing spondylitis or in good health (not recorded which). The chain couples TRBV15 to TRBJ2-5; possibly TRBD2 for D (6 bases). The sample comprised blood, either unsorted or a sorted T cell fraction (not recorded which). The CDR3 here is CATSRDQGTPETQYF. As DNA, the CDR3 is TGTGCCACCAGCAGAGATCAAGGGACTCCCGAGACCCAGTACTTC.